Below, 19 T cell receptor beta chains from the same sample are listed, as sequenced in a study of PD-1 blockade in mismatch repair-deficient tumors. Repertoires were generated with immunoSEQ multiplex PCR, while TCRdb's copy carries only in-frame clones and drops some. The repertoire includes some 66,000 clones, roughly 88% of them detected once, and around 13% sits in the top ten. Material: peripheral blood, obtained 52 weeks after starting pembrolizumab. The receptors stem from an adult with mismatch repair-deficient cancer.

The chain employs TRBV5-6 and TRBJ1-5; D unclear. The germline V and J ends were trimmed by 4 bases and 0 bases, with 8 bases remaining between them. This CDR3 region has 14 residues. Germline-derived CDR1 and CDR2 are SGHDT and YYEEEE. As DNA, the CDR3 is TGTGCCAGCAGCCAAGGATATAGCAATCAGCCCCAGCATTTT. As protein: CASSQGYSNQPQHF.

The chain couples TRBV9 to TRBJ2-2, with 10 nucleotides matching TRBD2. V dropped 3 bases and J dropped 7; count of bases not matched to a gene: 6. The germline CDR1 and CDR2 sequences are SGDLS and YYNGEE. The CDR3 runs to 15 residues. This CDR3 is CASSGSGRAHGELFF. The CDR3, as DNA: TGTGCCAGCAGCGGAAGCGGGAGGGCCCACGGGGAGCTGTTTTTT.

A note on this clone: Because the CDR3's place on the DNA is in doubt, the DNA is left out and the CDR3 is given as listed by TCRdb. The chain combines TRBV21-1 with TRBJ2-1; the tabulated D call, TRBD2, remains unverified against the DNA. TRBV21-1 is a documented pseudogene. The CDR3 is 17 amino acids in total, end residues counted. CDR3 protein: CASSKVASGSSYNEQFF.

This clone was observed once. This sequence joins TRBV4-3 and TRBJ2-1; D perhaps matches TRBD2 (5 bases). The CDR3 totals 14 residues. Germline V gene lookup returns CDR1 LGHNA and CDR2 YSLEER. Trimming cost V 0 bases and J 5 bases, with 8 bases left between them. The CDR3 region is CASSQDIGNNEQFF. As DNA, the CDR3 is TGCGCCAGCAGCCAAGATATCGGGAACAATGAGCAGTTCTTC.

The chain uses TRBV27 and TRBJ2-1; TRBD2 aligns across 9 bases. The CDR3 length is 18 residues. The V gene's germline CDR1 is MNHEY and CDR2 SMNVEV (reference sequence). V lost 2 bases, J lost 5 bases, and 13 bases stayed unmatched. Here the CDR3 reads CASSLADMTSGFHNEQFF. The CDR3 DNA follows: TGTGCCAGCAGTTTAGCTGATATGACTAGCGGATTCCACAATGAGCAGTTCTTC.

Concerning this clone itself: Distinct nucleotide sequences in the sample also encode this CDR3. The chain employs TRBV7-9 and TRBJ1-1; TRBD1 is a possible D gene (6 bases). Trimming shortened V by 1 base and J by 4 bases, and 7 bases separated the two germline ends. Germline V CDR1 and CDR2: SEHNR, FQNEAQ (reference sequence). CDR3 size: 13 residues. CDR3 nucleotides: TGTGCCAGCAGCTTAGAAGGGGGCACTGAAGCTTTCTTT. The encoded protein is CASSLEGGTEAFF.

The V call is TRBV9, the J call TRBJ2-3; TRBD2 is a possible D gene (6 bases). The CDR3 has 14 residues. V was trimmed by 6 bases and J by 1 base, leaving 12 bases between them. CDR1 is SGDLS, CDR2 YYNGEE, per germline. CDR3 amino acids: CASTSGEGTDTQYF. The CDR3 nucleotides read TGTGCCAGCACTTCGGGGGAGGGCACAGATACGCAGTATTTT.

The chain employs TRBV6-5 and TRBJ1-2, with D perhaps matching TRBD1 (6 bases). Germline V lookup: CDR1 MNHEY, CDR2 SVGAGI. V lost 5 bases and J lost 2, with 15 bases in between. The CDR3 is 15 amino acids. CDR3 nucleotide sequence: TGTGCCAGCAGTGGAAACAGGGATGGGAACTATGGCTACACCTTC. Translation gives CASSGNRDGNYGYTF.

The rearrangement joins TRBV5-1 to TRBJ2-3; D call uncertain. The CDR3 has 14 residues. CDR1 SGHRS and CDR2 YFSETQ come from the germline V gene. V was pared by 3 bases and J by 0 bases, with 8 bases between. The CDR3 DNA is TGCGCCAGCAGCTCCTTTCGGAGCACAGATACGCAGTATTTT. Protein sequence: CASSSFRSTDTQYF. Full variable domain (outside the CDR3, taken from reference TRBV5-1 and TRBJ2-3): KAGVTQTPRYLIKTRGQQVTLSCSPISGHRSVSWYQQTPGQGLQFLFEYFSETQRNKGNFPGRFSGRQFSNSRSEMNVSTLELGDSALYLCASSSFRSTDTQYFGPGTRLTVL.

The gene calls are TRBV29-1 and TRBJ2-7, with D possibly matching TRBD1 (5 bases). The CDR3 runs 14 residues. The V gene lost 7 bases and the J gene lost 4 bases, with 20 bases spanning the gap. Per germline, CDR1 SQVTM and CDR2 ANQGSEA. The CDR3 protein is CSGGVLDTKYEQYF. As DNA, the CDR3 is TGCAGCGGTGGCGTCCTGGACACCAAGTACGAGCAGTACTTC.

The rearrangement uses TRBV28 and TRBJ1-2; maybe TRBD1 (5 bases). Germline V gene lookup returns CDR1 MDHEN and CDR2 SYDVKM. This CDR3 spans 14 amino acids. Trimming cost V 3 bases and J 2 bases, with 10 bases left between them. The CDR3 is CASSFGGRNYGYTF. DNA of the CDR3: TGTGCCAGCAGTTTTGGGGGGAGGAACTATGGCTACACCTTC.

This clone came up once. The V call is TRBV19, the J call TRBJ1-5; D gene ambiguous. V shed 3 bases and J shed 0 bases, with 9 bases lying between them. Germline V gene lookup returns CDR1 LNHDA and CDR2 SQIVND (reference sequence). The CDR3 extends over 15 amino acids. CDR3: CASSIRHNSNQPQHF. CDR3 in DNA: TGTGCCAGTAGTATTCGACACAATAGCAATCAGCCCCAGCATTTT.

The chain carries TRBV27 and TRBJ2-7, with D possibly being TRBD1 (5 bases). The germline CDR1 and CDR2 sequences are MNHEY and SMNVEV (reference sequence). The CDR3 is 15 residues long. Deletions cut 6 bases from V and 1 base from J, with 16 bases between. The CDR3 nucleotides are TGTGCCAGCAGCAGTTCGACAGTCAAATCCTACGAGCAGTACTTC. It specifies CASSSSTVKSYEQYF.

This clone was picked up one time. The chain links TRBV7-9 to TRBJ2-1, with D perhaps TRBD1 (6 bases). The CDR3 totals 16 residues. Looked up from germline, CDR1 is SEHNR and CDR2 is FQNEAQ (reference sequence). Deletions cut 5 bases from V and 5 bases from J, with 19 bases between. The CDR3 sequence: CASSPPRVQGNNEQFF. The CDR3, as DNA: TGTGCCAGCAGCCCCCCCCGAGTGCAGGGGAACAATGAGCAGTTCTTC. Full variable domain (remainder filled in from reference TRBV7-9 and TRBJ2-1): DTGVSQNPRHKITKRGQNVTFRCDPISEHNRLYWYRQTLGQGPEFLTYFQNEAQLEKSRLLSDRFSAERPKGSFSTLEIQRTEQGDSAMYLCASSPPRVQGNNEQFFGPGTRLTVL.

Points on this clone: The junction departs from the called germline gene at one end, perhaps through a read error. Other DNA sequences of this sample code for an identical CDR3. This chain connects TRBV5-6 to TRBJ2-7; the match to TRBD2 covers 11 bases. There are 15 residues in the CDR3. CDR1 is SGHDT, CDR2 YYEEEE, per germline. DNA of the CDR3: TGCGCCAGCAGCCGAAGGGGACTAGCGGTATACGAGCAGTACTTC. Its translation: CASSRRGLAVYEQYF.

This chain links TRBV12-5 with TRBJ2-3; possible D gene TRBD1, 5 bases. This CDR3 is 13 amino acids long. Germline V gene data show CDR1 as LGHNT and CDR2 as FRNRAP. The V and J ends lost 4 bases and 10 bases respectively, with 15 bases between them. The DNA of the CDR3 is TGTGCTAGTGGTTCTTCAGAGGTCAGGGCGCAGTATTTT. Amino acids: CASGSSEVRAQYF.

V usage is TRBV6-5 and J usage is TRBJ2-2; the D is unclear. Trimming pared 2 bases from V and 6 bases from J, leaving 7 bases between. CDR1 is MNHEY, CDR2 SVGAGI, per germline. The CDR3 is made up of 13 amino acids. DNA for the CDR3: TGTGCCAGCAGTTACGGTCGACCCGGGGAGCTGTTTTTT. Its protein is CASSYGRPGELFF.

This clone was recorded once. The V and J genes are TRBV7-9 and TRBJ2-4; the match to TRBD1 covers 8 bases. There are 14 residues in the CDR3. With 4 bases clipped from V and 4 bases from J, the junction kept 3 bases outside the gene matches. The germline V gene has CDR1 SEHNR and CDR2 FQNEAQ (reference sequence). The CDR3 nucleotides read TGTGCCAGCAGCTCGGACAGGGCGAAAAACATTCAGTACTTC. Amino acid sequence: CASSSDRAKNIQYF.

The rearrangement uses TRBV29-1 and TRBJ1-2; the D gene is possibly TRBD1 (6 bases). Between the trimmed V and J ends, which lost 1 base and 4 bases, there was a span of 7 bases. Per germline, CDR1 SQVTM and CDR2 ANQGSEA. The CDR3 is 12 residues long. The CDR3 DNA sequence: TGCAGCGTTGAAGGGGGGGCCTATGGCTACACCTTC. Protein sequence: CSVEGGAYGYTF.